This TCR beta chain was captured by sequencing in a study of tumor-infiltrating lymphocytes in localized non-small cell lung cancer. Study background: The cohort mixed smokers and never-smokers, several histologies, and some post-neoadjuvant-chemotherapy samples. Each patient gave resected tumor and non-adjacent uninvolved lung tissue.

General study points: No link was found between tumor T-cell fraction and recurrence-free survival. Higher tumor T cell infiltration than in uninvolved lung was supported by TCRbeta sequencing.

The CDR3 length is 16 residues. Germline V lookup: CDR1 GTSNPN, CDR2 SVGIG (reference sequence). V was clipped by 0 bases and J by 3 bases, with 16 bases between them. This table comes from immunoSEQ multiplex PCR, and its TCRdb copy is limited to in-frame clones, with some not included. The sample holds 15,000 to 20,000 clones; 65% to 85% are singletons and the top ten take 4.5% to 5.5%. With regard to this clone: The target antigen is unknown.

The rearrangement joins TRBV30 to TRBJ2-3, with D perhaps matching TRBD2 (6 bases). This receptor was obtained from a human donor with non-small cell lung cancer. The sample was lung tumor tissue. CDR3 in amino acids: CAWSVLGGVETDTQYF. DNA of the CDR3: TGTGCCTGGAGTGTACTGGGGGGAGTCGAAACAGATACGCAGTATTTT.